Below are 2 T cell receptor beta chains sequenced from a single sample in a study of T cells after yellow fever vaccination. TCRdb re-analysed the 5' RACE reads in MiXCR, keeping a single row per CDR3 protein. The profile covers hundreds of thousands of distinct CDR3 sequences, with around an eighth appearing a single time and 14% to 15% taken by the ten largest. Sequences were derived from PBMCs, sampled on the day of the yellow fever booster vaccination. The receptors come from a man aged 25 to 40 who received the YFV17D yellow fever vaccine.

This clonotype was recorded a few times. The rearrangement uses TRBV21-1 and TRBJ2-7; TRBD1 is the table's D call, not checked against the DNA. TRBV21-1 counts as a pseudogene. The CDR3 extends over 16 amino acids. CDR3 sequence reads: CASSKFPEGVAYEQYF. Here the CDR3 DNA reads TGTGCCAGCAGCAAATTTCCGGAGGGGGTCGCCTACGAGCAGTACTTC.

The chain carries TRBV10-3 and TRBJ2-7, with 9 bases that match TRBD2. The germline gives CDR1 ENHRY, CDR2 SYGVKD. The V and J ends lost 10 bases and 0 bases, in that order; junction bases with no gene match: 10. This CDR3 has 15 amino acids. CDR3 sequence reads: CASVAGEAPSYEQYF. CDR3 sequence (DNA): TGTGCCAGCGTAGCGGGGGAGGCCCCCTCCTACGAGCAGTACTTC.